This T cell receptor (beta chain) was documented in a study of blood T cell repertoires in COVID-19. Study as a whole: Samples representing acute and convalescent COVID-19 were sourced from the United States, Italy and Spain. PBMCs, B-cell-depleted T cells, or T cells were the source of the cDNA or gDNA that made up the material.

TCRdb keeps only in-frame clones here, not all; method: immunoSEQ multiplex PCR. The sample gives about 76,000 clones, about 81% of which show up once; approximately 30% is in the top ten. Trimming stripped 4 bases from V and 10 bases from J, with 14 bases between. CDR3 size: 14 residues. From germline, CDR1 is KGHSH and CDR2 LQKENI. The source material was peripheral blood. This clonotype was sampled from a human donor in a cohort sampled during active COVID-19. V and J are TRBV18 and TRBJ1-6; D unclear. The CDR3 loop is CASSQEASRSPLHF. CDR3 nucleotides: TGTGCCAGCTCACAGGAAGCTTCCAGGTCACCCCTCCACTTT.